Presented here are 31 T cell receptor beta chains from one specimen sequenced in a study of T cell repertoires in cytomegalovirus infection (dated by TCRdb to between 2018 and 2021). Reads for this sample came from an Illumina HiSeq 1500. TCRdb handled the public reads itself, with Q25 trimming in fastp and clone calling in MiXCR, and kept productive beta chains. All rows with the same CDR3 protein become a single entry with the most common DNA and genes. Counted in this sample were 300,000 to 400,000 distinct CDR3 sequences; 15% to 20% of them appeared once. The ten top clones hold 8.5% to 10% of the sample. The specimen was PBMCs. These receptors all stem from a human donor in good health (CMV status not recorded). Some clones in this sample may be carry-over from other donors' samples.

This clonotype came up many times. The chain joins TRBV6-1 to TRBJ2-3, with D perhaps matching TRBD1 or TRBD2 (5 bases each). The CDR3 has 14 residues. Germline assignment: CDR1 MNHNS and CDR2 SASEGT. The V end lost 6 bases, the J end lost 6 bases, and 16 bases lay between the germline ends. In DNA, the CDR3 is TGTGCCAGCAGCATTGGGACCCCGTGGGATACGCAGTATTTT. The encoded protein is CASSIGTPWDTQYF.

This clonotype was seen at least ten times. The genes are TRBV7-8 and TRBJ1-4; D uncertain. This CDR3 is built from 13 residues. Trimming removed 3 bases at V and 3 bases at J, with 5 bases between. Germline V CDR1 and CDR2: SGHVS, FQNEAQ. CDR3 sequence reads: CASSFDPNEKLFF. The DNA of the CDR3 is TGTGCCAGCAGCTTCGATCCTAATGAAAAACTGTTTTTT.

This chain uses TRBV6-8 with TRBJ1-2; a weak D match, TRBD1 (6 bases). The germline V gene has CDR1 MNHGY and CDR2 SAAAGT. CDR3 size: 14 residues. Trimming stripped 6 bases from V and 13 bases from J, with 24 bases between. CDR3 nucleotides: TGTGCCAGCAGCCCTGGGACATATCCCTATAGGCTCACCTTC. Translated, it gives CASSPGTYPYRLTF.

This clonotype showed up just a few times. The chain combines TRBV4-2 with TRBJ2-2; 10 nucleotides line up with TRBD2. CDR3 length: 17 residues. CDR1 LGHNA and CDR2 YNFKEQ come from the germline V gene. The trim removed 4 bases at V and 5 bases at J, leaving 10 bases unmatched. CDR3 in amino acids: CASSPLTSGGATGELFF. The CDR3 DNA reads TGTGCCAGCAGCCCTTTAACGAGCGGGGGGGCTACCGGGGAGCTGTTTTTT.

The rearrangement joins TRBV7-2 to TRBJ1-1; D is ambiguous. The CDR3 has 14 residues. Trimming pared 3 bases from V and 3 bases from J, leaving 11 bases between. Germline values: CDR1 SGHTA, CDR2 FQGNSA. Here the CDR3 DNA reads TGTGCCAGCAGCTTCAGGACCGCGGACACTGAAGCTTTCTTT. It translates to CASSFRTADTEAFF.

This clonotype was counted between two and nine times. This chain connects TRBV18 to TRBJ1-1; weak D call: TRBD1 (6 bases). The CDR3 is made up of 14 amino acids. V lost 1 base and J 4 bases, leaving 10 bases between the germline ends. Germline V gives CDR1 KGHSH, CDR2 LQKENI. CDR3: CASSPQGDGTEAFF. CDR3 in DNA: TGTGCCAGCTCACCACAGGGGGACGGCACTGAAGCTTTCTTT.

There are many counts of this clonotype. The V call is TRBV7-2, the J call TRBJ1-6; D possibly corresponds to TRBD1 (5 bases). CDR3 length: 13 amino acids. CDR1 and CDR2 (germline): SGHTA, FQGNSA. Trimming cost V 4 bases and J 7 bases, with 8 bases left between them. The CDR3 DNA is TGTGCCAGCAGCTGGGACGTAAATTCACCCCTCCACTTT. Translated, it gives CASSWDVNSPLHF.

This clonotype was detected only a few times. The chain has TRBV20-1 and TRBJ1-1, with unresolved D. The CDR3 is made up of 15 amino acids. Germline-derived CDR1 and CDR2 are DFQATT and SNEGSKA (reference sequence). V shed 0 bases and J shed 5 bases, with 16 bases lying between them. CDR3 DNA sequence: TGCAGTGCTAGAGATCAGAGAGGCAGCCAAACTGAAGCTTTCTTT. It specifies CSARDQRGSQTEAFF.

In this sample, this clonotype turned up once. V gene TRBV27 combines with J gene TRBJ2-5; the D is unclear. CDR3 length: 13 residues. V dropped 2 bases and J dropped 2 bases, with 6 bases sitting between them. Germline V gives CDR1 MNHEY, CDR2 SMNVEV (reference sequence). CDR3 bases: TGTGCCAGCAGTTTAAAGTCTCAAGAGACCCAGTACTTC. This sequence encodes CASSLKSQETQYF.

This clonotype has a count of ten or more. The genes are TRBV12-3 or TRBV12-4 and TRBJ2-7; 7 bases line up with TRBD2. The V and J ends lost 4 bases and 7 bases, in that order; junction bases with no gene match: 10. This CDR3 comprises 14 residues. The CDR3 spells CASSSRDLGGEQYF. CDR3 nucleotide sequence: TGTGCCAGCAGTTCCCGGGACTTGGGAGGGGAGCAGTACTTC.

In its sample, this clonotype was seen a few times. This rearrangement joins TRBV12-3 or TRBV12-4 to TRBJ1-5, with D perhaps TRBD1 (6 bases). CDR3 size: 14 residues. Trimming stripped 5 bases from V and 5 bases from J, with 13 bases between. The CDR3: CASSQTGSDQPQHF. The CDR3 bases are TGTGCCAGCAGTCAGACAGGCTCTGATCAGCCCCAGCATTTT.

This clonotype was picked up a small number of times. The chain carries TRBV20-1 and TRBJ1-5; D perhaps matches TRBD1 (5 bases). Between the trimmed V and J ends, which lost 0 bases and 8 bases, there was a span of 14 bases. Germline CDR1 and CDR2: DFQATT and SNEGSKA (reference sequence). The CDR3 length is 14 residues. The CDR3 DNA reads TGCAGTGCTAGAGATCGCAGGGTTCGAGAGCCCCAGCATTTT. Its protein product is CSARDRRVREPQHF.

The chain uses TRBV19 and TRBJ1-2, with D perhaps matching TRBD1 (6 bases). The germline CDR1 and CDR2 sequences are LNHDA and SQIVND (reference sequence). V was clipped by 6 bases and J by 5 bases, with 19 bases between them. CDR3 length equals 15 residues. CDR3 nucleotide sequence: TGTGCCAGTAGCGTATCGGGACAAGGAATTTATGGCTACACCTTC. It is translated as CASSVSGQGIYGYTF.

The table lists this clonotype with a few counts. V usage is TRBV7-2 and J usage is TRBJ1-6; D is unresolved. Deletions cut 7 bases from V and 12 bases from J, with 13 bases between. CDR1 is SGHTA, CDR2 FQGNSA, per germline. The CDR3 contains 12 residues. CDR3 protein: CASTLDPGPLHF. CDR3 nucleotide sequence: TGTGCCAGCACCCTGGACCCAGGACCCCTCCACTTT.

This chain links TRBV12-3 or TRBV12-4 with TRBJ1-5; a possible D gene is TRBD1 (6 bases). Trimming removed 5 bases from V and 6 bases from J, with 17 bases in between. This CDR3 contains 15 residues. The CDR3 loop reads CASSESPTGFQPQHF. CDR3 coding DNA: TGTGCCAGCAGTGAATCCCCAACAGGGTTTCAGCCCCAGCATTTT.

There are many counts of this clonotype. The chain links TRBV7-2 to TRBJ2-3; tentative D call: TRBD2 (5 bases). The V gene lost 8 bases and the J gene lost 4 bases, with 13 bases spanning the gap. CDR1 and CDR2 from the germline V gene are SGHTA and FQGNSA. The CDR3 spans 13 residues. The CDR3 here is CASGGSRSDTQYF. The DNA for the CDR3 is TGTGCCAGCGGTGGGAGTAGATCAGATACGCAGTATTTT. Looking up the rest from reference TRBV7-2 and TRBJ2-3 gives the full variable domain: GAGVSQSPSNKVTEKGKDVELRCDPISGHTALYWYRQSLGQGLEFLIYFQGNSAPDKSGLPSDRFSAERTGGSVSTLTIQRTQQEDSAVYLCASGGSRSDTQYFGPGTRLTVL.

This clonotype was seen a handful of times. This chain links TRBV7-9 with TRBJ2-1; D not resolved. Germline V gene data show CDR1 as SEHNR and CDR2 as FQNEAQ (reference sequence). V was shortened by 2 bases and J by 6 bases, with 8 bases between the two germline ends. The CDR3 sequence is 13 residues long. The CDR3 coding sequence is TGTGCCAGCAGCTTATCGTCCGCCAATGAGCAGTTCTTC. Its protein is CASSLSSANEQFF. The full variable domain, rest sourced from reference TRBV7-9 and TRBJ2-1, is DTGVSQNPRHKITKRGQNVTFRCDPISEHNRLYWYRQTLGQGPEFLTYFQNEAQLEKSRLLSDRFSAERPKGSFSTLEIQRTEQGDSAMYLCASSLSSANEQFFGPGTRLTVL.

This clonotype was counted ten times or more. The chain has TRBV6-1 and TRBJ2-2; D uncertain. The CDR3 consists of 13 residues. Per germline, CDR1 MNHNS and CDR2 SASEGT. Trimming removed 6 bases at V and 0 bases at J, with 5 bases between. For the CDR3, the DNA is TGTGCCAGCAGGCAGACGAACACCGGGGAGCTGTTTTTT. Translated, it gives CASRQTNTGELFF.

This clonotype was detected only a few times. The CDR3 protein is CASSIPWGPSTEAFF. The CDR3 DNA sequence: TGTGCCAGTAGTATCCCCTGGGGGCCATCCACTGAAGCTTTCTTT. This sequence joins TRBV19 and TRBJ1-1, with D possibly TRBD1 on 6 matching bases. The CDR3 consists of 15 residues. Looked up from germline, CDR1 is LNHDA and CDR2 is SQIVND (reference sequence). V lost 3 bases to trimming and J lost 4 bases, with 15 bases between them.

The V call is TRBV6-6, the J call TRBJ2-2; D might be TRBD1 or TRBD2, each matching 5 bases. Germline loops: CDR1 MNHNY, CDR2 SVGAGI (reference sequence). V lost 2 bases and J 3 bases, leaving 22 bases between the germline ends. The CDR3 consists of 19 residues. The CDR3 sequence is CASSYRFSPGTDYTGELFF. The DNA for the CDR3 is TGTGCCAGCAGTTACCGCTTCTCTCCCGGGACGGATTACACCGGGGAGCTGTTTTTT.

A few counts support this clonotype. V is TRBV20-1 and J is TRBJ2-7; no reliable D call. Trimming cost V 0 bases and J 2 bases, with 8 bases left between them. Per germline, CDR1 DFQATT and CDR2 SNEGSKA (reference sequence). The CDR3 runs 13 residues. The CDR3 bases are TGCAGTGCTAGAGACCCTCGCCCCTACGAGCAGTACTTC. Protein sequence: CSARDPRPYEQYF.

In this sample, this clonotype turned up many times. This chain uses TRBV6-6 with TRBJ2-2; D might be TRBD2 (5 bases). Between the trimmed V and J ends, which lost 5 bases and 8 bases, there was a span of 9 bases. The CDR3 is 12 residues long. Looked up from germline, CDR1 is MNHNY and CDR2 is SVGAGI (reference sequence). The chain's CDR3 is CASSPGSGELFF. The CDR3 nucleotides are TGTGCCAGCAGTCCGGGAAGTGGGGAGCTGTTTTTT.

This chain uses TRBV11-2 with TRBJ1-4, with D possibly TRBD1 on 5 matching bases. In germline, CDR1 is SGHAT, CDR2 FQNNGV. The CDR3 covers 19 residues. V dropped 3 bases and J dropped 0 bases, with 20 bases sitting between them. This chain's CDR3 is CASSFSPMGGRSTNEKLFF. The CDR3 bases are TGTGCCAGCAGCTTTAGTCCCATGGGGGGACGGTCAACTAATGAAAAACTGTTTTTT.

The gene calls are TRBV4-1 and TRBJ2-1; D unclear. The germline CDR1 and CDR2 sequences are MGHRA and YSYEKL. Trimming cost V 1 base and J 12 bases, with 13 bases left between them. CDR3 length: 13 residues. CDR3 amino acids: CASSQGAHWGQFF. For the CDR3, the DNA is TGCGCCAGCAGCCAAGGGGCCCATTGGGGGCAGTTCTTC.

This clonotype came up a few times. This rearrangement joins TRBV6-1 to TRBJ2-3; D is undetermined. From germline, CDR1 is MNHNS and CDR2 SASEGT. The CDR3 contains 13 residues. V lost 2 bases and J 8 bases, leaving 11 bases between the germline ends. CDR3 bases: TGTGCCAGCAGTGAAAGTCTAGTGGGTACGCAGTATTTT. Translation gives CASSESLVGTQYF.

This clonotype was found many times. This rearrangement joins TRBV7-2 to TRBJ2-3; weak D call: TRBD2 (5 bases). Deletions cut 5 bases from V and 3 bases from J, with 12 bases between. CDR3 length equals 14 residues. Per the germline V gene, CDR1 is SGHTA and CDR2 is FQGNSA. CDR3 region: CASSPDSLTDTQYF. The CDR3, as DNA: TGTGCCAGCAGCCCGGACTCGCTGACAGATACGCAGTATTTT.

The rearrangement links TRBV10-2 to TRBJ1-5; D may be TRBD1 (5 bases). Between the trimmed V and J ends, which lost 0 bases and 0 bases, there was a span of 24 bases. Germline V gene data show CDR1 as WSHSY and CDR2 as SAAADI. CDR3 length: 21 amino acids. The CDR3 bases are TGCGCCAGCAGTGAGTCAGGCAAGGACATCTGGCAAACTGTTAGCAATCAGCCCCAGCATTTT. Translated: CASSESGKDIWQTVSNQPQHF.

The chain uses TRBV7-9 and TRBJ1-2; D is ambiguous. The ends were cut back, 4 bases at V and 7 bases at J, with 16 bases in the middle. This CDR3 spans 14 amino acids. Germline CDR1 SEHNR, CDR2 FQNEAQ (reference sequence). The CDR3 DNA follows: TGTGCCAGCAGCTCTTGGACGGTCCCCCTTGGCTACACCTTC. This gives the protein CASSSWTVPLGYTF.

This clonotype showed up just a few times. The chain joins TRBV2 to TRBJ1-5, with unresolved D. V was trimmed by 7 bases and J by 4 bases, leaving 11 bases between them. Per germline, CDR1 SNHLY and CDR2 FYNNEI. CDR3 size: 13 residues. CDR3 residues: CASNPGSNQPQHF. The CDR3 coding sequence is TGTGCCAGCAATCCGGGATCAAATCAGCCCCAGCATTTT.

The J gene is TRBJ2-5, the V gene TRBV7-2, with D unclear. Trimming cost V 3 bases and J 2 bases, with 16 bases left between them. Germline V gene data show CDR1 as SGHTA and CDR2 as FQGNSA. The length of the CDR3 is 16 residues. The CDR3 region has the DNA TGTGCCAGCAGCTTGGACCTGGGGTATGCGCAAGAGACCCAGTACTTC. This translates into CASSLDLGYAQETQYF. Combining the CDR3 with reference TRBV7-2 and TRBJ2-5 gives the whole variable domain GAGVSQSPSNKVTEKGKDVELRCDPISGHTALYWYRQSLGQGLEFLIYFQGNSAPDKSGLPSDRFSAERTGGSVSTLTIQRTQQEDSAVYLCASSLDLGYAQETQYFGPGTRLLVL.

The table lists this clonotype with a few counts. The J gene is TRBJ1-2, the V gene TRBV7-9; D is perhaps TRBD1 (6 bases). The CDR3 runs 12 residues. The germline gives CDR1 SEHNR, CDR2 FQNEAQ (reference sequence). The V and J ends lost 8 bases and 8 bases respectively, with 15 bases between them. The CDR3 DNA sequence: TGTGCCAGCGAAGTGGGGGCGTCAGGCTACACCTTC. Protein: CASEVGASGYTF. Combining the CDR3 with reference TRBV7-9 and TRBJ1-2 gives the whole variable domain DTGVSQNPRHKITKRGQNVTFRCDPISEHNRLYWYRQTLGQGPEFLTYFQNEAQLEKSRLLSDRFSAERPKGSFSTLEIQRTEQGDSAMYLCASEVGASGYTFGSGTRLTVV.